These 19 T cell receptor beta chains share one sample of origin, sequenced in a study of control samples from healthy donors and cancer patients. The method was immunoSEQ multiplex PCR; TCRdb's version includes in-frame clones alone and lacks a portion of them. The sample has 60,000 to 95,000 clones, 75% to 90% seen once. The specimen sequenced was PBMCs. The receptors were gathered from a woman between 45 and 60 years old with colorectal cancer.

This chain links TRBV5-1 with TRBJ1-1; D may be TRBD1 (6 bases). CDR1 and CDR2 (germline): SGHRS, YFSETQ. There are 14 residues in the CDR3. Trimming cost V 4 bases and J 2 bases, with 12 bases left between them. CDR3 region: CASSRDGGNTEAFF. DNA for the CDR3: TGCGCCAGCAGCAGAGACGGGGGCAACACTGAAGCTTTCTTT.

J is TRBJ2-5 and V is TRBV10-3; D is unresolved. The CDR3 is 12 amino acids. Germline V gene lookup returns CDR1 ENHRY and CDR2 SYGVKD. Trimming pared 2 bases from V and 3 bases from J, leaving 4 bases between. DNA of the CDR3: TGTGCCATCAGTGAGGTAGAAGAGACCCAGTACTTC. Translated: CAISEVEETQYF.

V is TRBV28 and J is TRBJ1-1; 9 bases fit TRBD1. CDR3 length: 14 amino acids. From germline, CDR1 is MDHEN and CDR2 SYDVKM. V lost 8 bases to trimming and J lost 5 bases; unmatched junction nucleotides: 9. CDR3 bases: TGTGCCAGCGGCCACAGGGGGCGTTGGACTGAAGCTTTCTTT. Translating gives CASGHRGRWTEAFF.

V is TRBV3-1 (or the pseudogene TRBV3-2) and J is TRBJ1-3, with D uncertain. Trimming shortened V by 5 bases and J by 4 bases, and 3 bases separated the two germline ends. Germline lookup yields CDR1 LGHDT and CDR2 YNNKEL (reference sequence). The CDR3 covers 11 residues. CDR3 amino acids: CASSSGNTIYF. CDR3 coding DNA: TGTGCCAGCAGCTCCGGAAACACCATATATTTT.

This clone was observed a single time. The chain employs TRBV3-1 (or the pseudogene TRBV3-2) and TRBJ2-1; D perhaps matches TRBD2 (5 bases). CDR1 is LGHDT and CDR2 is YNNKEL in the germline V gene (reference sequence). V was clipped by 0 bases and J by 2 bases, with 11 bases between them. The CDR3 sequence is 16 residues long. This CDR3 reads CASSQDIPGTYNEQFF. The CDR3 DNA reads TGTGCCAGCAGCCAAGATATACCGGGAACCTACAATGAGCAGTTCTTC.

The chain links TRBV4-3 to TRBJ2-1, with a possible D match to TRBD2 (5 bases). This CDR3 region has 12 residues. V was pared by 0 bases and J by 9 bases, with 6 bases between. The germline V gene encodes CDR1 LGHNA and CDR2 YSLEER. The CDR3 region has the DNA TGCGCCAGCAGCCAAGAGGCGGGTGAGCAGTTCTTC. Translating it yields CASSQEAGEQFF.

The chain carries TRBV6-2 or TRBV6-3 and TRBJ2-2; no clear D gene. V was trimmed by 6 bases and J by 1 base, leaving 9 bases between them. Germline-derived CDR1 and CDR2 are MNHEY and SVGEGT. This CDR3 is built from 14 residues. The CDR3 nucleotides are TGTGCCAGCAGCCCCATAGGGAACACCGGGGAGCTGTTTTTT. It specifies CASSPIGNTGELFF.

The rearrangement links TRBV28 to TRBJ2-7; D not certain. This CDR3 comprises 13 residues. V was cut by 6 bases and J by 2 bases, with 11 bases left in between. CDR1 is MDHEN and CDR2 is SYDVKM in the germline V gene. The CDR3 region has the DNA TGTGCCAGCAGCTCGGTAAGCCCCTACGAGCAGTACGTC. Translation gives CASSSVSPYEQYV.

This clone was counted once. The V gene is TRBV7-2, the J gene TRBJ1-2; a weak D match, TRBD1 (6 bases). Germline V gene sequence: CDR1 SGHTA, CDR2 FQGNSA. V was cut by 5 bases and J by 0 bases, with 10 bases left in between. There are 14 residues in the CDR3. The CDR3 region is CASSGGTPNYGYTF. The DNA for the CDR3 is TGTGCCAGCAGCGGCGGGACACCTAACTATGGCTACACCTTC.

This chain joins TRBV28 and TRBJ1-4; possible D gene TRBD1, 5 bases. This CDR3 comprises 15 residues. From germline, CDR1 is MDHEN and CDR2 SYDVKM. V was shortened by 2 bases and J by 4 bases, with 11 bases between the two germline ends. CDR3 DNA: TGTGCCAGCAGTTTAGGGGGTAACAATAATGAAAAACTGTTTTTT. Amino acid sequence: CASSLGGNNNEKLFF.

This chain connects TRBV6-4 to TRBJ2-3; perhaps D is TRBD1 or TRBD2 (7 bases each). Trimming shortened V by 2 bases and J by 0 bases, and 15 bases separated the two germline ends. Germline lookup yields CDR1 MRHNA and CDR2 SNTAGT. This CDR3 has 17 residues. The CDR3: CASSDGGRGRSTDTQYF. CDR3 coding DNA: TGTGCCAGCAGTGACGGGGGGAGGGGGCGAAGCACAGATACGCAGTATTTT.

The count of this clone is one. The CDR3 bases are TGTGCCAGTAGTATTGGGGGGGCCGGTGAAAAACTGTTTTTT. This sequence encodes CASSIGGAGEKLFF. The chain uses TRBV19 and TRBJ1-4; tentative D call: TRBD1 (6 bases). This CDR3 is built from 14 residues. Trimming stripped 3 bases from V and 7 bases from J, with 12 bases between. The germline CDR1 and CDR2 sequences are LNHDA and SQIVND (reference sequence). Variable domain in full (rest from reference TRBV19 and TRBJ1-4): DGGITQSPKYLFRKEGQNVTLSCEQNLNHDAMYWYRQDPGQGLRLIYYSQIVNDFQKGDIAEGYSVSREKKESFPLTVTSAQKNPTAFYLCASSIGGAGEKLFFGSGTQLSVL.

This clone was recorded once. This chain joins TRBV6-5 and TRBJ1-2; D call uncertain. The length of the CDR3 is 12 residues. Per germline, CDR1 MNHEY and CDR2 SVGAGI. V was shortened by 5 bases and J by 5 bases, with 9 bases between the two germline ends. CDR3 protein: CASSLGGYGYTF. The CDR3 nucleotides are TGTGCCAGCAGTCTCGGAGGGTATGGCTACACCTTC.

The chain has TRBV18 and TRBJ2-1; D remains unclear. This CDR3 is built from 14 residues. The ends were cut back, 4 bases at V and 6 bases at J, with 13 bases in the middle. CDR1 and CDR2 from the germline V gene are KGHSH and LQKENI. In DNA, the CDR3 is TGTGCCAGCTCACAACCCCAGGCAGGCAATGAGCAGTTCTTC. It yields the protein CASSQPQAGNEQFF.

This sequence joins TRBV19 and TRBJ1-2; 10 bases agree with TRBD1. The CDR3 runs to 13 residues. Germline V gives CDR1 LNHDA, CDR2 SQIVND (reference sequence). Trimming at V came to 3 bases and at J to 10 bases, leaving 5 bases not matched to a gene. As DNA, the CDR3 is TGTGCCAGTAGTATTTGGGGACAGGGGAACTACACCTTC. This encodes CASSIWGQGNYTF.

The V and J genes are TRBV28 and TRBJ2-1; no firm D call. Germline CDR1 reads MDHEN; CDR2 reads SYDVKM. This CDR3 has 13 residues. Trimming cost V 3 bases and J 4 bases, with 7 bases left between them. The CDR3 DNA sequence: TGTGCCAGCAGTTTTAAAAGGTACAATGAGCAGTTCTTC. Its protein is CASSFKRYNEQFF.

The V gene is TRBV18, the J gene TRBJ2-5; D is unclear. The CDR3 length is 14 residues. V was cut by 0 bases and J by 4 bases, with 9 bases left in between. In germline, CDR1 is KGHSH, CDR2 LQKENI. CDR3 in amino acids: CASSPPSVRETQYF. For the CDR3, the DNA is TGTGCCAGCTCACCACCGTCAGTAAGAGAGACCCAGTACTTC.

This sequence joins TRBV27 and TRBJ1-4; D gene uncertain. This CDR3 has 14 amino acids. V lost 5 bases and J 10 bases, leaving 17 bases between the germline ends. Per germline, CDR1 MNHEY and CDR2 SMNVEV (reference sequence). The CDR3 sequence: CASSPGARAGKLFF. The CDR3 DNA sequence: TGTGCCAGCAGTCCAGGAGCGAGGGCTGGAAAACTGTTTTTT.

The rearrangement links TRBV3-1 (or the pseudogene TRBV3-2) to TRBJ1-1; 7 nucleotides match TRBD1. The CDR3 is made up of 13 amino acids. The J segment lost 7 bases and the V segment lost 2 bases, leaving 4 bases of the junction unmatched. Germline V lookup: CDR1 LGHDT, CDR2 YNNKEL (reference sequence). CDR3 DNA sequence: TGTGCCAGCAGCCAACAGGGGGTCGGTGAAGCTTTCTTT. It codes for CASSQQGVGEAFF.